The following is a TCR beta chain sequence with its context. Antigen specificity is unknown. The sample comes from a study of vaccination effects on CD4 cells after COVID-19. Study overall: After the second dose, samples were taken at median day 72. Study outcomes and limitations: There was marked clonal contraction among infection- and vaccine-induced clones late after vaccination. Healthy vaccinees showed cross-reactivity with common cold coronaviruses in only 1 of 255 vaccine-induced clones.

Profiled with immunoSEQ multiplex PCR; TCRdb holds only in-frame clones, not every one. The table includes about 72,000 clones, roughly four fifths detected once. Viral peptide pool expansion of antigen-specific CD4+ T cells preceded sequencing in the ViraFEST assay. Subsequent to a culture period of 10 to 11 days, CD4+ T cells were isolated. Participants were given two doses of BNT162b2 or mRNA-1273 vaccine. Days 3 and 7 saw half the medium replaced with IL-2 medium. This receptor was obtained from a human donor who received a COVID-19 vaccine. The sequences come from CD4+ T cells from PBMCs cultured with HCoV-229E spike peptides, collected after COVID-19 vaccination.

CDR3 coding DNA: TGTGCCAGCAGCTCGCGACTAGTCGGGGCCGGGGAGCTGTTTTTT. As protein: CASSSRLVGAGELFF. The chain has TRBV11-2 and TRBJ2-2; D is possibly TRBD2 (6 bases). This CDR3 has 15 amino acids. Trimming cost V 4 bases and J 6 bases, with 15 bases left between them. CDR1 SGHAT and CDR2 FQNNGV come from the germline V gene. The complete variable domain, with remaining parts taken from reference TRBV11-2 and TRBJ2-2, reads EAGVAQSPRYKIIEKRQSVAFWCNPISGHATLYWYQQILGQGPKLLIQFQNNGVVDDSQLPKDRFSAERLKGVDSTLKIQPAKLEDSAVYLCASSSRLVGAGELFFGEGSRLTVL.